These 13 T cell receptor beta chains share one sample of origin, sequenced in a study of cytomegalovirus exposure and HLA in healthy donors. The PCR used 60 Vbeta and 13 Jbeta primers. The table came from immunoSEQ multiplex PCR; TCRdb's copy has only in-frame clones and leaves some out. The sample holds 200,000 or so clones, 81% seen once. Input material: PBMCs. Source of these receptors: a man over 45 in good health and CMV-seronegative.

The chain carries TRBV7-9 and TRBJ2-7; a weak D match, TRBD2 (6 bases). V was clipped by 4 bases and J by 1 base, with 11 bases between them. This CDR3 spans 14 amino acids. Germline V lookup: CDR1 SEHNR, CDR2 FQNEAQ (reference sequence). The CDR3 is CASSSDGRSYEQYF. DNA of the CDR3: TGTGCCAGCAGCTCCGACGGGAGATCCTACGAGCAGTACTTC.

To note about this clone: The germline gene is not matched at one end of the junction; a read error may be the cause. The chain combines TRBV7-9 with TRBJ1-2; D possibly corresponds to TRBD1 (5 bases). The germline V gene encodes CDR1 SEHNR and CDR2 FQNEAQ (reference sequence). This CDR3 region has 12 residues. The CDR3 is CSSAGRFYGYTF. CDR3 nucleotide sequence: TGTTCCAGCGCAGGGAGGTTCTATGGCTACACCTTC.

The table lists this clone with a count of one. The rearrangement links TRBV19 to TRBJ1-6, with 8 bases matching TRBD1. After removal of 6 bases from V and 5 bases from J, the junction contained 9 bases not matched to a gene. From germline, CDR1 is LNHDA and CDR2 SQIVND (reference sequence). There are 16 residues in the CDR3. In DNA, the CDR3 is TGTGCCAGTAGACCCCTGGCAGGGGGCGATAATTCACCCCTCCACTTT. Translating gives CASRPLAGGDNSPLHF.

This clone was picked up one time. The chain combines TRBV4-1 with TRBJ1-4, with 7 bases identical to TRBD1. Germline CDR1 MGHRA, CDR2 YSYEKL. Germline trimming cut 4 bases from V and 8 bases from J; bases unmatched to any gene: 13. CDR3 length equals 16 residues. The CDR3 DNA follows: TGCGCCAGCAGCCCCAGGGGGAGCAGGGAAGGCGAAAAACTGTTTTTT. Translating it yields CASSPRGSREGEKLFF.

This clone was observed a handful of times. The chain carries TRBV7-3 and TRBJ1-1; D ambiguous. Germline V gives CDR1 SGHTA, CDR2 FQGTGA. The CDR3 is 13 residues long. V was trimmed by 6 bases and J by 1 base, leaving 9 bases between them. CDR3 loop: CASSQGANTEAFF. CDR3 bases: TGTGCCAGCAGTCAAGGAGCGAACACTGAAGCTTTCTTT.

CDR3 DNA sequence: TGTGCCAGTAATTTTTACCGGGGGGAAAAACTGTTTTTT. Translated, it gives CASNFYRGEKLFF. The rearrangement links TRBV19 to TRBJ1-4; maybe TRBD1 (5 bases). The CDR3 contains 13 residues. Trimming shortened V by 7 bases and J by 8 bases, and 14 bases separated the two germline ends. The germline V gene has CDR1 LNHDA and CDR2 SQIVND (reference sequence).

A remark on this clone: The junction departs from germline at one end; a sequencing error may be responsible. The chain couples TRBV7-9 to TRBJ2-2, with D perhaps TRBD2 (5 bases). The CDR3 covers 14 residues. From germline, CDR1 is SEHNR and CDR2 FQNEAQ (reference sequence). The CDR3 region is CSSSFGVNTGELFF. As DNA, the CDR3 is TGTTCCAGCAGCTTCGGGGTTAACACCGGGGAGCTGTTTTTT.

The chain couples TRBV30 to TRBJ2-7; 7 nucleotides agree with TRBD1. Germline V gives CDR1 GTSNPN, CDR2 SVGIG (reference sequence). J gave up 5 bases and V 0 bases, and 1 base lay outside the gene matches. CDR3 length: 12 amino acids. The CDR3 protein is CAWSVQGNEQYF. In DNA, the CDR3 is TGTGCCTGGAGTGTACAGGGGAACGAGCAGTACTTC. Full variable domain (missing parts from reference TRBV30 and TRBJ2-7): SQTIHQWPATLVQPVGSPLSLECTVEGTSNPNLYWYRQAAGRGLQLLFYSVGIGQISSEVPQNLSASRPQDRQFILSSKKLLLSDSGFYLCAWSVQGNEQYFGPGTRLTVT.

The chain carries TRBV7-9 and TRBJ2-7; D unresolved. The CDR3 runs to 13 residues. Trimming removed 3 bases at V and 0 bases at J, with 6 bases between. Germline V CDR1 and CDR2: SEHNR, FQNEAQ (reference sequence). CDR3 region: CASSFTSSYEQYF. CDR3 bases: TGTGCCAGCAGCTTCACATCCTCCTACGAGCAGTACTTC.

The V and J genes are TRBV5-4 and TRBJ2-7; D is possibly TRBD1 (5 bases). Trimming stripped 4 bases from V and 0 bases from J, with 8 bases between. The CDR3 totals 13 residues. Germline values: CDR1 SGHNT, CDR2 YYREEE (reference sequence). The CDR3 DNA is TGTGCCAGCAGCCCCAGGGACTCCTACGAGCAGTACTTC. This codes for CASSPRDSYEQYF.

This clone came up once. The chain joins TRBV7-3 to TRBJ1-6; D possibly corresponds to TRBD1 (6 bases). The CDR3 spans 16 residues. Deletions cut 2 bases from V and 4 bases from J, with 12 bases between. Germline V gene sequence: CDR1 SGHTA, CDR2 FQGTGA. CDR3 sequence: CASSLLGHKYNSPLHF. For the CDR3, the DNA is TGTGCCAGCAGCTTACTGGGACATAAATATAATTCACCCCTCCACTTT.

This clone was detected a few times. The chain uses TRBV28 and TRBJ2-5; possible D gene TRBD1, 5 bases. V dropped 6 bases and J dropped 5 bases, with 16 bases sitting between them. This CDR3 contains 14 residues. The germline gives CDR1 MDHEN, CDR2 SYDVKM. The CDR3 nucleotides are TGTGCCAGCAGCATTACTAATCCAGGGGAGACCCAGTACTTC. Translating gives CASSITNPGETQYF. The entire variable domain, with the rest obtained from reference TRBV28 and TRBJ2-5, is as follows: DVKVTQSSRYLVKRTGEKVFLECVQDMDHENMFWYRQDPGLGLRLIYFSYDVKMKEKGDIPEGYSVSREKKERFSLILESASTNQTSMYLCASSITNPGETQYFGPGTRLLVL.

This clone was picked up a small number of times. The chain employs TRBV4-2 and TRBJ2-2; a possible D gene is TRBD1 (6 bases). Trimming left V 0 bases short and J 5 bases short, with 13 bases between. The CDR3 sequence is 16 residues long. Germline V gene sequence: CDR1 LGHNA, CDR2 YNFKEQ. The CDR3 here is CASSQEEQGRTGELFF. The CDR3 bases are TGTGCCAGCAGCCAAGAGGAACAGGGTCGGACCGGGGAGCTGTTTTTT.